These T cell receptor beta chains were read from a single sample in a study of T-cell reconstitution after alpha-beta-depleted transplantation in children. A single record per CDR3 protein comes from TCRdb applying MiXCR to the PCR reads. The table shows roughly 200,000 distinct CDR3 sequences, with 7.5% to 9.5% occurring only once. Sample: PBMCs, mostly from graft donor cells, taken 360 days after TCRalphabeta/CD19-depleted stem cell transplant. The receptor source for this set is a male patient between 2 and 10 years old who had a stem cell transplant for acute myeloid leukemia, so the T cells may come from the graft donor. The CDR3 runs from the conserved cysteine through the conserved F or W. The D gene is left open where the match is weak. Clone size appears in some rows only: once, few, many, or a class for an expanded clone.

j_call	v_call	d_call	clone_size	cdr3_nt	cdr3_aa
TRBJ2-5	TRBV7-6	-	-	TGTGCCAGCAGTTTCCAGACCGGGACTCGGGAGACCCAGTACTTC	CASSFQTGTRETQYF
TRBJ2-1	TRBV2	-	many	TGTGCCAGCTATGGGGAGGCGCTGGGGGGAGCGGTTGAGCAGTTCTTC	CASYGEALGGAVEQFF
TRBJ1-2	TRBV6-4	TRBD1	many	TGTGCCAGCAGTAGATCCGGGACAGACTATGGCTACACCTTC	CASSRSGTDYGYTF
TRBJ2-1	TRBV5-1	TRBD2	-	TGCGCCAGCAAGGGTAGCGGGGAGAGCTCCTACAATGAGCAGTTCTTC	CASKGSGESSYNEQFF
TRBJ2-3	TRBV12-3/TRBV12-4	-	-	TGTGCCAGCAGTTTAGTACAGGGCGGTACAGATACGCAGTATTTT	CASSLVQGGTDTQYF
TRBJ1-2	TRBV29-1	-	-	TGCAGCGTTGAACACCGGTTACAGGGAGATGGCTACACCTTC	CSVEHRLQGDGYTF
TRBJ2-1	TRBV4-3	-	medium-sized	TGCGCCAGCAGTTCGTTCGGGTCCTCCTACAATGAGCAGTTCTTC	CASSSFGSSYNEQFF
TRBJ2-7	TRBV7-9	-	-	TGTGCCAGCAGCTCCGAGACAGTCGGGGGCGGGTACGAGCAGTACTTC	CASSSETVGGGYEQYF
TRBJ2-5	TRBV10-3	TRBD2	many	TGTGCCACAACGAGGACTAGCGGGGCCCAAGAGACCCAGTACTTC	CATTRTSGAQETQYF
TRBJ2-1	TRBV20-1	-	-	TGCAGGGCTGATTCGCTCGACAATGAGCAGTTCTTC	CRADSLDNEQFF
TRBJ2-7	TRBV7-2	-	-	TGTGCCAGCAGCTTAGCGGCCAAGGGGCTCTACGAGCAGTACTTC	CASSLAAKGLYEQYF
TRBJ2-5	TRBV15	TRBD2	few	TGTGCCACCAGCGGAACCGGGACTAGCGGGGGAGGAACCCAGTACTTC	CATSGTGTSGGGTQYF
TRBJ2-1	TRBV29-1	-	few	TGCAGCGCCATGCTGGAGGGGAGAGGGCCTCGCAATGAGCAGTTCTTC	CSAMLEGRGPRNEQFF
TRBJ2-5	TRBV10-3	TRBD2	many	TGTGCCATCAGTGCGAGAGAAGCGGGGCAAGAGACCCAGTACTTC	CAISAREAGQETQYF
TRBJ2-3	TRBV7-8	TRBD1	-	TGTGCCAGCAGCCTTCCGACAGGGAGATTGACAGATACGCAGTATTTT	CASSLPTGRLTDTQYF
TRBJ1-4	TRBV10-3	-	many	TGTGCCATCAGGGGGGACGGATCAACTAATGAAAAACTGTTTTTT	CAIRGDGSTNEKLFF
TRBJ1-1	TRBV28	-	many	TGTGCCAGTACCACAGTCGCTGAAGCTTTCTTT	CASTTVAEAFF
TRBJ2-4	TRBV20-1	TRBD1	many	TGCAGTGCTAGAGATCCCCGACAGGGATGGATGGTCGGGGCCAAAAACATTCAGTACTTC	CSARDPRQGWMVGAKNIQYF
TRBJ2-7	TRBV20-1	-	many	TGCAGTGCTAGAGAGGGCCACGAGCAGTACTTC	CSAREGHEQYF
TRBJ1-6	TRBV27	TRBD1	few	TGTGCCAGCAGTCTCTGGACAGGGGCCCCGAGCTCCTATAATTCACCCCTCCACTTT	CASSLWTGAPSSYNSPLHF
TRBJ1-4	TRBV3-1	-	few	TGTGCCAGCAGCCAAAAGGGTACTAATGAAAAACTGTTTTTT	CASSQKGTNEKLFF
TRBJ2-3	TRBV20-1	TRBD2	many	TGCAGTGCTATAGCGGGGGGAGGAACAGATACGCAGTATTTT	CSAIAGGGTDTQYF
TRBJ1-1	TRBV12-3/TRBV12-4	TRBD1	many	TGTGCCAGCAGTTGGGACAGGGCCTCGAACACTGAAGCTTTCTTT	CASSWDRASNTEAFF
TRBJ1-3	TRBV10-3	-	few	TGTGCCGCGAGCCGGGCGGGGCCCTTCTCTGGAAACACCATATATTTT	CAASRAGPFSGNTIYF